The present TCR beta chain was sequenced within a study of blood T cell repertoires in COVID-19. Recovery among Cohort 3 donors was established by two negative PCRs, clearance, or symptom resolution. A few counts support this clone. Trimming cost V 2 bases and J 5 bases, with 15 bases left between them. Germline loops: CDR1 WSHSY, CDR2 SAAADI. This CDR3 region has 15 residues. The protocol was immunoSEQ multiplex PCR, while the TCRdb copy is restricted to in-frame clones and leaves out a portion. The repertoire holds approximately 240,000 clones, with approximately 90% as singletons. The sample comprised PBMCs or T cells enriched from blood (not recorded which). J is TRBJ1-1 and V is TRBV10-2, with a weak D call TRBD1 (6 bases). The clonotype was recovered from a woman aged 18 to 35 who had recovered from COVID-19. DNA of the CDR3: TGCGCCAGCAGTGAGGGGGGGGCCGGAATTACTGAAGCTTTCTTT. Its translation: CASSEGGAGITEAFF.